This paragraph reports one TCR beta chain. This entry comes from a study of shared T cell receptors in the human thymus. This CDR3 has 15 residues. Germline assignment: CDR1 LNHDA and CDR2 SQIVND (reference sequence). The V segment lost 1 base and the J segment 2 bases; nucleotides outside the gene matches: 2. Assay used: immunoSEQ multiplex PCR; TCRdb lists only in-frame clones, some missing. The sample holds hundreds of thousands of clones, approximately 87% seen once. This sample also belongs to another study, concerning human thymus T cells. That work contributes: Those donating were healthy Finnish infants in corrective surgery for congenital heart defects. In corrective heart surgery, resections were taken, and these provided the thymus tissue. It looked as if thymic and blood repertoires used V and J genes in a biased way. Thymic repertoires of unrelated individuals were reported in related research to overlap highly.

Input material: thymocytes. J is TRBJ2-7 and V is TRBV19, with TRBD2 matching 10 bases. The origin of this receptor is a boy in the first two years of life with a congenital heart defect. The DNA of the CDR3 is TGTGCCAGTAGTATAGTCCTAGCGGGAGCCTACGAGCAGTACTTC. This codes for CASSIVLAGAYEQYF.